These T cell receptor beta chains were read from a single sample in a study of blood T cells in healthy people across ages. Using its own MiXCR run on the 5' RACE reads, TCRdb lists one record per CDR3 protein. The sample includes around 1,000,000 distinct CDR3 sequences, under 30% seen only once; the top ten take about 0.69%. The same sample was also used in a study of T cells of mothers and their children.

Sequenced: blood. Receptors were obtained from a girl aged 2-10 years in good health. The CDR3 runs from the conserved cysteine through the conserved F or W. The order of the fields is D gene, V gene, clone size, J gene, CDR3 protein, CDR3 DNA. A D gene is named only where the DNA matches it firmly. A clone size is listed for some rows: how often the clone was seen (once, few, many), or a class if it is expanded.

d_gene: .; v_gene: TRBV29-1; abundance: .; j_gene: TRBJ2-4; CDR3aa: CSGPLGSVAKNIQYF; CDR3nt: TGCAGCGGGCCGTTGGGCAGTGTGGCCAAAAACATTCAGTACTTC
d_gene: TRBD1; v_gene: TRBV6-5; abundance: many; j_gene: TRBJ1-6; CDR3aa: CASSRTGDSPLHF; CDR3nt: TGTGCCAGCAGCCGGACAGGGGACTCACCCCTCCACTTT
d_gene: TRBD2; v_gene: TRBV20-1; abundance: few; j_gene: TRBJ2-5; CDR3aa: CSARDLNSGSLRETQYF; CDR3nt: TGCAGTGCTAGAGATCTTAATAGCGGGAGTCTTCGAGAGACCCAGTACTTC
d_gene: .; v_gene: TRBV6-5; abundance: .; j_gene: TRBJ1-1; CDR3aa: CASSYGGVTEAFF; CDR3nt: TGTGCCAGCAGTTACGGTGGGGTCACTGAAGCTTTCTTT
d_gene: TRBD2; v_gene: TRBV28; abundance: few; j_gene: TRBJ2-3; CDR3aa: CASSPPSGRGTDTQYF; CDR3nt: TGTGCCAGCAGTCCACCTAGCGGGAGAGGAACAGATACGCAGTATTTT
d_gene: TRBD2; v_gene: TRBV29-1; abundance: few; j_gene: TRBJ2-1; CDR3aa: CSAPPLAGGPEQFF; CDR3nt: TGCAGCGCCCCACCTCTAGCGGGAGGTCCTGAGCAGTTCTTC
d_gene: .; v_gene: TRBV4-1; abundance: .; j_gene: TRBJ1-1; CDR3aa: CASSQAEDEAFF; CDR3nt: TGCGCCAGCAGCCAAGCCGAGGATGAAGCTTTCTTT
d_gene: TRBD1; v_gene: TRBV12-3/TRBV12-4; abundance: .; j_gene: TRBJ1-2; CDR3aa: CAGSLGTGGTRGYTF; CDR3nt: TGTGCCGGCAGTTTGGGGACAGGGGGCACCCGGGGCTACACCTTC
d_gene: .; v_gene: TRBV28; abundance: .; j_gene: TRBJ1-1; CDR3aa: CASSFADSQWGTEAFF; CDR3nt: TGTGCCAGCAGTTTCGCGGACAGCCAGTGGGGCACTGAAGCTTTCTTT
d_gene: .; v_gene: TRBV7-7; abundance: few; j_gene: TRBJ2-7; CDR3aa: CAVILGRNEQYF; CDR3nt: TGTGCTGTGATCCTGGGAAGGAACGAGCAGTACTTC
d_gene: .; v_gene: TRBV7-4; abundance: once; j_gene: TRBJ2-2; CDR3aa: CASSLAPATGELFF; CDR3nt: TGTGCCAGCAGCTTAGCCCCCGCCACCGGGGAGCTGTTTTTT
d_gene: .; v_gene: TRBV9; abundance: .; j_gene: TRBJ1-2; CDR3aa: CASSVASWLDGYTF; CDR3nt: TGTGCCAGCAGCGTAGCTTCTTGGTTGGACGGCTACACCTTC
d_gene: TRBD2; v_gene: TRBV5-1; abundance: few; j_gene: TRBJ2-5; CDR3aa: CASSGGGLASVVRQETQYF; CDR3nt: TGCGCCAGCAGCGGGGGAGGGTTGGCCAGCGTTGTTCGCCAAGAGACCCAGTACTTC
d_gene: TRBD1; v_gene: TRBV28; abundance: few; j_gene: TRBJ2-3; CDR3aa: CATQQGIDTQYF; CDR3nt: TGTGCCACACAACAGGGGATTGATACGCAGTATTTT
d_gene: .; v_gene: TRBV20-1; abundance: .; j_gene: TRBJ1-1; CDR3aa: CSARDQGLNTEAFF; CDR3nt: TGCAGTGCTCGAGATCAGGGGTTGAACACTGAAGCTTTCTTT
d_gene: TRBD2; v_gene: TRBV29-1; abundance: .; j_gene: TRBJ2-4; CDR3aa: CSVEFSGGAKNIQYF; CDR3nt: TGTAGCGTTGAATTCAGCGGGGGGGCCAAAAACATTCAGTACTTC
d_gene: .; v_gene: TRBV25-1; abundance: .; j_gene: TRBJ2-5; CDR3aa: CASSDDSPRKETQYF; CDR3nt: TGTGCCAGCAGTGATGACAGCCCCCGGAAAGAGACCCAGTACTTC
d_gene: .; v_gene: TRBV9; abundance: .; j_gene: TRBJ2-7; CDR3aa: CASSGGDLRSYEQYF; CDR3nt: TGTGCCAGCAGCGGGGGGGACCTCCGATCCTACGAGCAGTACTTC
d_gene: .; v_gene: TRBV9; abundance: .; j_gene: TRBJ2-5; CDR3aa: CASSDTHRPWETQYF; CDR3nt: TGTGCCAGCAGCGACACCCACCGCCCGTGGGAGACCCAGTACTTC
d_gene: .; v_gene: TRBV12-3/TRBV12-4; abundance: .; j_gene: TRBJ1-2; CDR3aa: CASSLVENLYGYTF; CDR3nt: TGTGCCAGCAGTTTAGTTGAGAACCTCTATGGCTACACCTTC
d_gene: TRBD1; v_gene: TRBV6-1; abundance: .; j_gene: TRBJ1-5; CDR3aa: CASGEDGQGDQPQHF; CDR3nt: TGTGCCAGCGGAGAAGATGGACAGGGGGATCAGCCCCAGCATTTT
d_gene: TRBD2; v_gene: TRBV27; abundance: .; j_gene: TRBJ2-5; CDR3aa: CASSGLAGNQETQYF; CDR3nt: TGTGCCAGCAGTGGATTAGCGGGAAACCAAGAGACCCAGTACTTC
d_gene: .; v_gene: TRBV7-9; abundance: .; j_gene: TRBJ1-2; CDR3aa: CASSPEGVSHYGYTF; CDR3nt: TGTGCCAGCAGCCCAGAGGGGGTCTCTCACTATGGCTACACCTTC
d_gene: .; v_gene: TRBV7-9; abundance: .; j_gene: TRBJ2-1; CDR3aa: CASSLPGFEQFF; CDR3nt: TGTGCCAGCAGCCTCCCCGGGTTTGAGCAGTTCTTC
d_gene: .; v_gene: TRBV5-5; abundance: few; j_gene: TRBJ1-2; CDR3aa: CASSSLAQNYGYTF; CDR3nt: TGTGCCAGCAGCTCCCTCGCCCAAAACTATGGCTACACCTTC
d_gene: .; v_gene: TRBV4-2; abundance: .; j_gene: TRBJ2-6; CDR3aa: CASSQEQGAISGANVLTF; CDR3nt: TGTGCCAGCAGCCAAGAGCAGGGAGCTATCTCTGGGGCCAACGTCCTGACTTTC
d_gene: .; v_gene: TRBV28; abundance: few; j_gene: TRBJ2-7; CDR3aa: CASSIRTTYPEQYF; CDR3nt: TGTGCCAGCAGTATTCGGACGACCTACCCCGAGCAGTACTTC
d_gene: .; v_gene: TRBV28; abundance: few; j_gene: TRBJ2-5; CDR3aa: CASSFEFGTQETQYF; CDR3nt: TGTGCCAGCAGCTTTGAGTTTGGGACCCAAGAGACCCAGTACTTC
d_gene: .; v_gene: TRBV3-1; abundance: many; j_gene: TRBJ1-5; CDR3aa: CASSQAGSPRPQHF; CDR3nt: TGTGCCAGCAGCCAAGCGGGGAGTCCCCGGCCCCAGCATTTT
d_gene: .; v_gene: TRBV2; abundance: few; j_gene: TRBJ1-5; CDR3aa: CASSGQENQPQHF; CDR3nt: TGTGCCAGCAGTGGACAGGAGAATCAGCCCCAGCATTTT
d_gene: TRBD2; v_gene: TRBV29-1; abundance: .; j_gene: TRBJ2-1; CDR3aa: CSGLGLAGVGNEQFF; CDR3nt: TGCAGCGGATTGGGACTAGCGGGAGTCGGCAATGAGCAGTTCTTC
d_gene: .; v_gene: TRBV6-5; abundance: few; j_gene: TRBJ2-1; CDR3aa: CASSYSRSLSVGGFF; CDR3nt: TGTGCCAGCAGTTACTCGAGGTCACTTAGTGTGGGTGGGTTCTTC
d_gene: .; v_gene: TRBV3-1; abundance: .; j_gene: TRBJ2-4; CDR3aa: CASSLRGTQNIQYF; CDR3nt: TGTGCCAGCAGCCTCCGAGGCACCCAAAACATTCAGTACTTC